The 5 T cell receptor beta chains in this list originate from one sample, sequenced in a study of blood T cell repertoires in COVID-19. Clones were sequenced by immunoSEQ multiplex PCR, and TCRdb holds only the in-frame ones, with some missing. The repertoire holds more than 95,000 clones, with over 75% as singletons. Sequencing was performed on peripheral blood. Receptors were obtained from a human donor with active COVID-19. The donor label of this sample is uncertain.

This chain joins TRBV6-2 or TRBV6-3 and TRBJ1-6; D is unclear. The length of the CDR3 is 13 residues. Germline CDR1 MNHEY, CDR2 SVGEGT. V lost 5 bases to trimming and J lost 8 bases, with 10 bases between them. CDR3 DNA sequence: TGTGCCAGCAGTCTAGTGGAAGATTCACCCCTCCACTTT. Protein sequence: CASSLVEDSPLHF.

The sample holds one count of this clone. The rearrangement links TRBV7-2 to TRBJ2-1; 10 nucleotides align to TRBD2. Germline CDR1 reads SGHTA; CDR2 reads FQGNSA. V dropped 1 base and J dropped 4; count of bases not matched to a gene: 4. The CDR3 covers 16 residues. CDR3 bases: TGTGCCAGCAGCTTAGTTAGCGGGGGGCAATACAATGAGCAGTTCTTC. Translated: CASSLVSGGQYNEQFF.

This chain's CDR3 is CASSESPRGSYEQYF. The CDR3 region has the DNA TGCGCCAGCAGTGAGTCTCCCAGGGGTTCCTACGAGCAGTACTTC. The gene calls are TRBV10-2 and TRBJ2-7; D perhaps matches TRBD1 (6 bases). Trimming took off 0 bases at V and 1 base at J, with 10 bases between the two ends. Germline CDR1 WSHSY, CDR2 SAAADI. This CDR3 comprises 15 residues.

This chain links TRBV4-2 with TRBJ2-7; 8 nucleotides align to TRBD2. Looked up from germline, CDR1 is LGHNA and CDR2 is YNFKEQ. Losses at the gene ends were 1 base for V and 3 bases for J; bases not matched to a gene: 5. The CDR3 is 15 residues long. The CDR3 region is CASSQGLATDYEQYF. In DNA, the CDR3 is TGTGCCAGCAGCCAAGGACTAGCGACGGACTACGAGCAGTACTTC.

The V and J genes are TRBV7-9 and TRBJ2-1, with 7 positions matching TRBD1. CDR1 is SEHNR, CDR2 FQNEAQ, per germline (reference sequence). CDR3 length: 15 amino acids. Trimming at V came to 5 bases and at J to 5 bases, leaving 9 bases not matched to a gene. CDR3 nucleotide sequence: TGTGCCAGCAGCCCACCCGGGACAGCAAACAATGAGCAGTTCTTC. Protein: CASSPPGTANNEQFF.